The clone carrying this T cell receptor (beta chain) was recorded once. Its cognate antigen is unknown. The source of the sample is a study of T cell responses to AZD1222 COVID-19 vaccine. Study findings and constraints: Donors, mostly white British, included more females; clonal diversity was possibly underestimated.

Sequenced by immunoSEQ multiplex PCR; TCRdb stores in-frame clones only, minus some. The table includes 100,000 to 150,000 clones, 90% detected once. The receptor comes from an adult who received the MenACWY meningococcal vaccine as a control. The specimen comprised peripheral blood, sampled 28 days after the second dose of the MenACWY control vaccine.

CDR3 sequence: CASSYSAGASNYGYTF. The CDR3 DNA reads TGTGCCAGCAGTTACTCGGCGGGGGCGTCGAACTATGGCTACACCTTC. The chain joins TRBV6-2 or TRBV6-3 to TRBJ1-2; maybe TRBD1 (6 bases). V was cut by 0 bases and J by 2 bases, with 13 bases left in between. Per germline, CDR1 MNHEY and CDR2 SVGEGT. This CDR3 contains 16 residues.